This is a list of T cell receptor beta chains from one sample in a study of blood T cell repertoires in COVID-19. Clones were read by immunoSEQ multiplex PCR, and TCRdb kept only the in-frame ones, dropping some. The sample lists about 120,000 clones, around three quarters occurring once. Source material: peripheral blood. The receptors were sampled from a woman of 80 years or more with acute or convalescent COVID-19. Both conserved end residues are part of each CDR3. D genes are given only for firm matches. Rows give clone size only sometimes, using once, few, many, or a class for an expanded clone.

cdr3_nt | cdr3_aa | j_call | v_call | cdr3_length | clone_size | d_call
TGTGCCACCAGCAGAGGACTGAGCACAGATACGCAGTATTTT | CATSRGLSTDTQYF | TRBJ2-3 | TRBV15 | 14 | . | .
TGTGCCAGCAGTGCGACGGAGACTAACTATGGCTACACCTTC | CASSATETNYGYTF | TRBJ1-2 | TRBV2 | 14 | . | .
TGTGCCAGCAGCTTGGAGGGAACCAGGGGGCGTTACGAGCAGTACTTC | CASSLEGTRGRYEQYF | TRBJ2-7 | TRBV5-4 | 16 | . | TRBD1
TGTGCCAGCAGGAGGAAGGAGCCACTAATTTTCTATGGCTACACCTTC | CASRRKEPLIFYGYTF | TRBJ1-2 | TRBV2 | 16 | . | .
TGTGCCAGCAGCTTACCCCAGGGGGAGGATGAAAAACTGTTTTTT | CASSLPQGEDEKLFF | TRBJ1-4 | TRBV7-9 | 15 | . | TRBD1
TGTGCCAGCAGCAACCAGGGGGCAGCGGGCTACACCTTC | CASSNQGAAGYTF | TRBJ1-2 | TRBV7-3 | 13 | . | TRBD1
TGTGCCAGCAGCTCCCGACTAGTTGAGGCAGATACGCAGTATTTT | CASSSRLVEADTQYF | TRBJ2-3 | TRBV11-1 | 15 | . | .
TGCAGCGTTGGAGACAGGGGCACCGGGGAGCTGTTTTTT | CSVGDRGTGELFF | TRBJ2-2 | TRBV29-1 | 13 | once | TRBD1
TGCAGCGTTGGACAGGCGAGCTCTGGAAACACCATATATTTT | CSVGQASSGNTIYF | TRBJ1-3 | TRBV29-1 | 14 | . | .
TGTGCCAGCAGCATACAGGGGGGATACTATGGCTACACCTTC | CASSIQGGYYGYTF | TRBJ1-2 | TRBV3-1/TRBV3-2 | 14 | . | TRBD1
TGTGCCAGCAGCTCTGGGACTAGCGTGCCAGATACGCAGTATTTT | CASSSGTSVPDTQYF | TRBJ2-3 | TRBV3-1/TRBV3-2 | 15 | few | TRBD2
TGTGCCACCAGAATCAGGGGGCTTCGACCTGAAGCTTTCTTT | CATRIRGLRPEAFF | TRBJ1-1 | TRBV24-1 | 14 | once | TRBD1
TGTGCCAGTAGTATAAGCCGGGAAGCACCCCTCCACTTT | CASSISREAPLHF | TRBJ1-6 | TRBV19 | 13 | few | .
TGTGCCAGCAGCCTGGAGGGGCCGGAGACCCAGTACTTC | CASSLEGPETQYF | TRBJ2-5 | TRBV7-3 | 13 | . | .
TGTGCCACCAGCAGACCCGGACAGAACGGATCCTACAATGAGCAGTTCTTC | CATSRPGQNGSYNEQFF | TRBJ2-1 | TRBV15 | 17 | medium-sized | .
TGTGCCAGCAGCGTAGGACAGGGCAAAGAGACCCAGTACTTC | CASSVGQGKETQYF | TRBJ2-5 | TRBV9 | 14 | . | TRBD1